This T cell receptor (beta chain) was recovered during a study of T cells in Graves' hyperthyroidism and ophthalmopathy. The germline V gene has CDR1 SGDLS and CDR2 YYNGEE. CDR3 length: 15 residues. Trimming took off 0 bases at V and 8 bases at J, with 14 bases between the two ends. This clonotype has just a few counts. No antigen is known for it. Findings and caveats of the study: Stable hyperthyroidism was separated from ophthalmopathy by a model based on 13 V-J features.

Researchers amplified the TCR beta CDR3 regions from RNA transcripts. RT-PCR in the first round (using the HTBI primer set) targeted the TCR CDR3. TCRdb reprocessed the multiplex PCR reads with MiXCR, giving one entry per CDR3 protein. The repertoire holds around 600,000 distinct CDR3 sequences, with 14% as singletons. For the diagnoses, clinical symptoms, serum thyroxine and TRAb, thyroid ultrasound and orbital computed tomography were used. Sequencing was done on a sample of blood. The sequence came from a woman younger than 30 with Graves' ophthalmopathy. The rearrangement uses TRBV9 and TRBJ1-4; D call uncertain. CDR3 in amino acids: CASSVEERAEEKLFF. The CDR3 bases are TGTGCCAGCAGCGTAGAAGAAAGGGCGGAGGAAAAACTGTTTTTT.